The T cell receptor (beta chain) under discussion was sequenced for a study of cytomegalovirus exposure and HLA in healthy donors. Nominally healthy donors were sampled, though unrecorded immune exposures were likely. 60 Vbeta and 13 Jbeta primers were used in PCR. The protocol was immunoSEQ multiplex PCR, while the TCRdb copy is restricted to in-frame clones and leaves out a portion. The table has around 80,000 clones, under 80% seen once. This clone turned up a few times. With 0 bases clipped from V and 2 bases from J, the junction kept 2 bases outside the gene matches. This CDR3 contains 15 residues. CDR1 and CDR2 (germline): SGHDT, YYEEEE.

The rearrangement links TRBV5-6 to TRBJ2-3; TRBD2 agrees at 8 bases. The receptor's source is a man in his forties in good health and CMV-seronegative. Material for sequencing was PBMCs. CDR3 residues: CASSLGRGATDTQYF. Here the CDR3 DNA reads TGTGCCAGCAGCTTGGGGCGGGGGGCCACAGATACGCAGTATTTT.